The T cell receptor beta chain under discussion was sequenced for a study of shared clonotypes between healthy human individuals (dated by TCRdb to the early 2020s). For the wider study: A few men and a couple of women, aged 18 to 49 years, made up the cohort. The study deeply sequenced blood TCR repertoires of five healthy adults to estimate repertoire size and the extent of clonotype sharing between individuals. Leukapheresis yielded between about 0.94 and 9.5 billion PBMCs per donor. For each donor, CD4 naive and CD4 memory were each given three plates, CD8 naive was given two plates, and CD8 memory was given one plate. To increase sequencing depth and limit assay-specific biases, TCR repertoire library preparation and sequencing were carried out by different laboratories using diverse techniques. What the research found in general, with its limitations: Compared with non-shared clonotypes, clonotypes shared by all four sorted-subset donors had higher generation probabilities. Because the study included a small number of donors, the genetic and exposure-history diversity represented was limited. Pairwise subsampling indicated that sequencing depth was expected to affect the degree of clonotype sharing among donors. About 5% of naive CD4, roughly 3.5% of naive CD8, about 2.5% of memory CD4, and over 0.35% of memory CD8 clonotypes were shared across a few donors. Incomplete sequencing was indicated by rarefaction of sorted-subset datasets, despite the large sequencing depth. Sampling was restricted to blood, and TCR repertoires in tissues likely differ from the TCR repertoires found in blood. Naive subsets generally had larger estimated clonotype richness than memory subsets.

Of note for this clone: There is no known antigen for this receptor. No much larger clonotype is one base removed from it; base qualities were not supplied.

TCR CDR3 regions were amplified from genomic DNA by multiplex PCR using the deep immunoSEQ assay. Extracted genomic DNA from each cell subset was distributed evenly across all wells of several immunoSEQ 96-well plates, and each plate was treated as a replicate. For sorted subsets, 200 to 250 ng genomic DNA, equal to approximately 30,000 T cell genomes, was loaded into each replicate PCR. Purified libraries were quantified with a Qubit 3.0 fluorometer, sized on a Bioanalyzer 2100, and re-quantified with the KAPA Library Quantification kit. Every immunoSEQ 96-well plate was sequenced on a separate single-read 150-cycle Illumina NextSeq 550 flow cell. In the paper's pipeline: Because the immunoSEQ output included only junctional sequences and no quality scores, the filtering could not be the same as the filtering used for full-length reads. Sequences were annotated with PyIR, a Python wrapper for IgBLAST v1.9, and V/J genes and CDR3 were assigned using IMGT germline references. Reads were removed for weak V/J assignments (E-value above 1e-6), missing CDR3, stop codons, out-of-frame junctions, or ambiguous translated residues. A V3J clonotype was defined by an identical inferred V gene, J gene, and CDR3 amino acid sequence. Percentage overlap between repertoires was calculated by dividing the number of shared unique clonotypes by the size of the smaller repertoire. Richness of each repertoire was evaluated using RTK rarefaction, the Chao1 estimator, and Recon v2.1 estimates of unobserved clonotypes. For all TCRbeta clonotypes obtained by the gDNA method from a few donors, generation probabilities were computed with OLGA. Not all clones reach the TCRdb copy of this immuneACCESS table, which keeps in-frame sequences only. Checked studies attribute under half of the gap to unresolved V genes and leave the rest unexplained. For V, J and clone size, that table is used; D and trimming come from the DNA. The sample contains about 2.2 million clones, over 85% of them found a single time. 1.5% to 2% of the sample is taken by the ten largest.

Cut back by 1 base and 0 bases, the V and J ends lie 7 bases apart. The CDR3 sequence holds 15 residues, the cysteine and phenylalanine included. Just CDR3 DNA is preserved here, 45 bases in frame from base 1. Reading the germline V gene gives CDR1 SGHTA and CDR2 FQGTGA. CD8 naive samples consisted of CD45RO-negative cells that were positively selected for CCR7, yielding a CD45RA+CCR7+ population without TemRA cells. The donors were healthy, HIV-negative adults with no recently reported acute infections or vaccinations. Every donor was a Caucasian adult residing in Nashville, Tennessee, USA. Blood was collected by leukapheresis, and PBMCs were isolated by Ficoll-Histopaque density gradient centrifugation and then cryopreserved in liquid nitrogen vapor phase. Purity and quantity of every magnetically sorted T cell population were checked by analytical flow cytometry. Each sorted fraction had its genomic DNA isolated and then quantified by UV absorbance on a Nanodrop 2000c.

This receptor was obtained from a young man in good health. Some clones in this sample may be carry-over from other donors' samples. This chain is built from TRBV7-3 and TRBJ2-1; the D segment cannot be called with confidence. The sequencing input was naive CD8+ T cells from PBMCs. The cell subset or site label of this sample denotes: CD45RA+CCR7+. The CDR3 region: CASSLSPNSYNEQFF. The nucleotide sequence reads TGTGCCAGCAGCTTAAGCCCAAACTCCTACAATGAGCAGTTCTTC.